Below are 26 T cell receptor beta chains sequenced from a single sample in a study of shared clonotypes between healthy human individuals. TCRdb's table, derived via immunoSEQ multiplex PCR, lists solely in-frame clones and lacks some. The sample consists of a few million clones, about 90% of them appearing once. The sequenced material came from naive CD4+ T cells from PBMCs. Subset indicated: CD45RA+ positively selected. These receptors were collected from a man between 18 and 29 years old in good health. Some clones in this sample may be carry-over from other donors' samples.

The J gene is TRBJ1-1, the V gene TRBV15, with 7 bases identical to TRBD1. The CDR3 extends over 13 amino acids. The germline gives CDR1 LNHNV, CDR2 YYDKDF (reference sequence). V shed 1 base, J shed 8 bases, and the junction held 4 bases outside the gene matches. The CDR3 region has the DNA TGTGCCACCAGCAGAGCACAGGGGACCGAAGCTTTCTTT. Its protein is CATSRAQGTEAFF.

This clone was found a few times. Here the CDR3 DNA reads TGTGCCAGCAGCGACCGGGACAGGGGAAGTGAAGCTTTCTTT. It yields the protein CASSDRDRGSEAFF. The V and J genes are TRBV7-2 and TRBJ1-1, with 10 bases that match TRBD1. The CDR3 is 14 amino acids. Germline V gene data show CDR1 as SGHTA and CDR2 as FQGNSA. V lost 5 bases and J lost 7; bases outside the gene matches: 7.

This rearrangement joins TRBV27 to TRBJ2-5; possibly TRBD2 for D (6 bases). V shed 10 bases and J shed 5 bases, with 14 bases lying between them. The germline V gene encodes CDR1 MNHEY and CDR2 SMNVEV (reference sequence). The CDR3 has 12 amino acids. The CDR3 DNA sequence: TGTGCCAACTGCGGGGCTGGGGAGACCCAGTACTTC. Residues: CANCGAGETQYF.

The V call is TRBV6-6, the J call TRBJ1-4, with TRBD1 matching 7 bases. This CDR3 is 15 amino acids long. The germline V gene has CDR1 MNHNY and CDR2 SVGAGI (reference sequence). The junction had 11 bases not matched to a gene; V was cut back by 8 bases and J by 5 bases. CDR3 loop: CASRKWQGENEKLFF. Written as DNA, the CDR3 is TGTGCCAGCCGAAAATGGCAGGGGGAGAATGAAAAACTGTTTTTT.

The V call is TRBV7-3, the J call TRBJ2-2; 8 bases are a match to TRBD2. V was pared by 2 bases and J by 5 bases, with 7 bases of the junction left unmatched. This CDR3 has 16 residues. Germline V gives CDR1 SGHTA, CDR2 FQGTGA. CDR3 amino acids: CASSLLGRADTGELFF. The CDR3 DNA follows: TGTGCCAGCAGCTTACTCGGGAGGGCCGATACCGGGGAGCTGTTTTTT.

This chain uses TRBV5-6 with TRBJ2-7; D not certain. CDR1 and CDR2 from the germline V gene are SGHDT and YYEEEE. CDR3 length: 14 amino acids. The V gene lost 0 bases and the J gene lost 7 bases, with 14 bases spanning the gap. Here the CDR3 reads CASSLAGRVWEQYF. CDR3 DNA: TGTGCCAGCAGCTTGGCGGGTCGGGTGTGGGAGCAGTACTTC.

V usage is TRBV6-6 and J usage is TRBJ2-3; 7 nucleotides line up with TRBD2. This CDR3 is 16 amino acids long. V lost 6 bases to trimming and J lost 0 bases; unmatched junction nucleotides: 9. From germline, CDR1 is MNHNY and CDR2 SVGAGI (reference sequence). This CDR3 is CASSSRREVSTDTQYF. CDR3 coding DNA: TGTGCCAGCAGCTCCCGACGGGAGGTTAGCACAGATACGCAGTATTTT.

The chain couples TRBV15 to TRBJ2-2; the D gene is possibly TRBD2 (5 bases). The V end was cut by 0 bases, the J end by 4 bases, with 9 bases between. Germline V gene sequence: CDR1 LNHNV, CDR2 YYDKDF (reference sequence). This CDR3 region has 15 residues. The CDR3 reads CATSREGLFTGELFF. CDR3 nucleotides: TGTGCCACCAGCAGAGAAGGACTCTTCACCGGGGAGCTGTTTTTT.

This chain joins TRBV18 and TRBJ1-4, with a weak D call TRBD1 (6 bases). The CDR3 has 15 residues. Germline V gene lookup returns CDR1 KGHSH and CDR2 LQKENI. Between the trimmed V and J ends, which lost 3 bases and 4 bases, there was a span of 12 bases. The CDR3: CASSPSRTVNEKLFF. The CDR3, as DNA: TGTGCCAGCTCACCCTCGAGGACAGTTAATGAAAAACTGTTTTTT.

This chain connects TRBV28 to TRBJ2-3; D unclear. Germline loops: CDR1 MDHEN, CDR2 SYDVKM. The CDR3 spans 15 residues. With 7 bases removed from V and 7 bases from J, the gap between germline ends came to 21 bases. In DNA form, the CDR3 reads TGTGCCAGCACCTTCCTTGGCGTCGCTCCAAATACGCAGTATTTT. Amino acid sequence: CASTFLGVAPNTQYF.

The V gene is TRBV7-8, the J gene TRBJ1-2, with D possibly matching TRBD1 (5 bases). V was cut by 7 bases and J by 6 bases, with 12 bases left in between. Germline CDR1 and CDR2: SGHVS and FQNEAQ. CDR3 length equals 12 residues. The CDR3 bases are TGTGCCAGCACCAACACGGGGGATGGCTACACCTTC. Residues: CASTNTGDGYTF.

This clone has a single count. V usage is TRBV2 and J usage is TRBJ2-2, with 12 bases lining up with TRBD1. CDR3 length equals 16 residues. Germline assignment: CDR1 SNHLY and CDR2 FYNNEI. V shed 0 bases and J 9 bases; nucleotides not matched to a gene: 5. This chain's CDR3 is CASSEADGTGGRELFF. DNA of the CDR3: TGTGCCAGCAGTGAAGCGGACGGGACAGGGGGCAGGGAGCTGTTTTTT.

This clone came up once. The CDR3 reads CASSGPGLGENEQFF. In DNA, the CDR3 is TGTGCCAGCAGTGGTCCGGGATTAGGCGAAAATGAGCAGTTCTTC. The gene calls are TRBV2 and TRBJ2-1; a weak D match, TRBD2 (5 bases). The V gene lost 4 bases and the J gene lost 7 bases, with 17 bases spanning the gap. Germline CDR1 and CDR2: SNHLY and FYNNEI. This CDR3 spans 15 amino acids.

This chain joins TRBV30 and TRBJ2-5; D is undetermined. The CDR3 loop spans 14 amino acids. The germline V gene has CDR1 GTSNPN and CDR2 SVGIG (reference sequence). Between the trimmed V and J ends, which lost 3 bases and 1 base, there was a span of 12 bases. CDR3: CAWRPVSAQETQYF. The CDR3 bases are TGTGCCTGGAGGCCGGTAAGCGCCCAAGAGACCCAGTACTTC.

This chain connects TRBV7-8 to TRBJ2-1, with 8 bases identical to TRBD2. V was pared by 3 bases and J by 4 bases, with 5 bases of the junction left unmatched. CDR3 length equals 15 residues. Germline CDR1 SGHVS, CDR2 FQNEAQ. DNA of the CDR3: TGTGCCAGCAGCTTCGCCGGGACTAGTTACAATGAGCAGTTCTTC. This translates into CASSFAGTSYNEQFF.

The CDR3 protein is CASSFTLNTGELFF. For the CDR3, the DNA is TGTGCCAGCAGCTTTACACTGAACACCGGGGAGCTGTTTTTT. The genes are TRBV7-9 and TRBJ2-2; D ambiguous. V was pared by 3 bases and J by 1 base, with 6 bases between. CDR3 length: 14 residues. Germline V CDR1 and CDR2: SEHNR, FQNEAQ (reference sequence).

The chain uses TRBV28 and TRBJ1-4; 11 positions match TRBD1. The trim removed 5 bases at V and 0 bases at J, leaving 8 bases unmatched. Germline-derived CDR1 and CDR2 are MDHEN and SYDVKM. CDR3 length equals 18 residues. CDR3 residues: CASSRGTGGRATNEKLFF. Here the CDR3 DNA reads TGTGCCAGCAGTCGGGGGACAGGGGGACGTGCAACTAATGAAAAACTGTTTTTT.

On this clone itself: Other DNA sequences in this sample translate to the same CDR3. V usage is TRBV28 and J usage is TRBJ2-3; no reliable D call. Trimming took 5 bases from V and 2 from J, leaving 11 bases between them. Germline values: CDR1 MDHEN, CDR2 SYDVKM. The CDR3 is 14 amino acids. The CDR3 here is CASSPGAPTDTQYF. The DNA for the CDR3 is TGTGCCAGCAGTCCAGGAGCACCCACAGATACGCAGTATTTT.

This rearrangement joins TRBV9 to TRBJ2-5; D might be TRBD1 (6 bases). V lost 6 bases, J lost 1 base, and 16 bases lay in between. Germline V CDR1 and CDR2: SGDLS, YYNGEE. This CDR3 is built from 15 residues. The CDR3 DNA follows: TGTGCCAGCACCCCGGGGACAAACACCCAAGAGACCCAGTACTTC. Translated: CASTPGTNTQETQYF.

The chain recombines TRBV15 with TRBJ2-1; 12 bases match TRBD2. With V trimmed by 3 bases and J by 10 bases, 10 bases remained unmatched. CDR3 size: 16 residues. Germline values: CDR1 LNHNV, CDR2 YYDKDF (reference sequence). The DNA for the CDR3 is TGTGCCACCAGCAGGGGTCCGACTAGCGGGAGTCGGGAGCAGTTCTTC. This encodes CATSRGPTSGSREQFF.

As for this clone: The same CDR3 arises from other DNA sequences in this sample as well. V and J are TRBV28 and TRBJ1-2; TRBD1 agrees at 9 bases. Looked up from germline, CDR1 is MDHEN and CDR2 is SYDVKM. Unmatched junction bases numbered 2, after V lost 5 bases and J lost 4 bases. The CDR3 covers 13 residues. Here the CDR3 DNA reads TGTGCCAGCAGTGGGGGACAGGGCTATGGCTACACCTTC. Translating it yields CASSGGQGYGYTF.

The chain combines TRBV27 with TRBJ1-3, with unresolved D. The CDR3 totals 13 residues. V was shortened by 1 base and J by 4 bases, with 5 bases between the two germline ends. Germline CDR1 is MNHEY and CDR2 is SMNVEV (reference sequence). The CDR3 nucleotides are TGTGCCAGCAGTTTATTCCACGGAAACACCATATATTTT. Protein product: CASSLFHGNTIYF.

This chain links TRBV13 with TRBJ2-5, with 9 bases identical to TRBD2. J was trimmed by 5 bases and V by 6 bases; bases with no gene match: 7. The V gene's germline CDR1 is PRHDT and CDR2 FYEKMQ (reference sequence). CDR3 size: 14 residues. In DNA, the CDR3 is TGTGCCAGCAGACTTTTAGCGGGAGTGGAGACCCAGTACTTC. Its translation: CASRLLAGVETQYF.

V and J are TRBV9 and TRBJ2-7; TRBD2 aligns across 7 bases. Germline V lookup: CDR1 SGDLS, CDR2 YYNGEE. CDR3 length equals 16 residues. The V and J ends lost 4 bases and 1 base, in that order; junction bases with no gene match: 11. CDR3 sequence: CASSREGSGPSYEQYF. CDR3 in DNA: TGTGCCAGCAGCAGAGAGGGTAGCGGGCCGTCCTACGAGCAGTACTTC.

This clone appeared a single time. The J gene is TRBJ2-1, the V gene TRBV5-1; TRBD2 aligns across 11 bases. This CDR3 has 16 amino acids. The germline V gene has CDR1 SGHRS and CDR2 YFSETQ. The V segment lost 4 bases and the J segment 4 bases; nucleotides outside the gene matches: 7. CDR3 amino acids: CASSQVLAGVYNEQFF. DNA for the CDR3: TGCGCCAGCAGCCAAGTACTAGCGGGAGTTTACAATGAGCAGTTCTTC.

In this sample, this clone turned up once. CDR3 coding DNA: TGCGCCAGCAGTGAGTCAGGGACTAGCGAGCAGTTCTTC. Residues: CASSESGTSEQFF. The J gene is TRBJ2-1, the V gene TRBV10-1; 9 nucleotides match TRBD2. The CDR3 has 13 residues. V shed 0 bases and J 10 bases; nucleotides not matched to a gene: 1. The germline V gene encodes CDR1 WNHNN and CDR2 SYGVQD (reference sequence).